Listed below are T cell receptor beta chains from one sample, sequenced in a study of T cells in Graves' hyperthyroidism and ophthalmopathy. MiXCR was run by TCRdb on the multiplex PCR reads, yielding one entry per CDR3 protein. The sample comprises about 690,000 distinct CDR3 sequences, 17% of which are singletons, and roughly 15% rests with the top ten. The source material was blood. These receptors were collected from a man aged 45-65 years with Graves' hyperthyroidism. The CDR3 runs from the conserved cysteine through the conserved F or W. A D gene is named only where the DNA matches it firmly. The listing skips clone size in some rows; elsewhere it reads once, few, many or a size class.

size: many; J: TRBJ2-7; V: TRBV7-8; D: -; DNA: TGTGCCAGCAGCTTAATCAACTACGAGCAGTACTTC; CDR3: CASSLINYEQYF
size: many; J: TRBJ2-7; V: TRBV19; D: -; DNA: TGTGCCAGTAGGGGCGGAGGGGACGAGCAGTACTTC; CDR3: CASRGGGDEQYF
size: many; J: TRBJ1-3; V: TRBV7-2; D: -; DNA: TGTGCCAGCAGCCCACAGGGCTACTCTGGAAACACCATATATTTT; CDR3: CASSPQGYSGNTIYF
size: -; J: TRBJ2-6; V: TRBV28; D: -; DNA: TGTGCCAGCAGTCCACTGCTCTCTGGGGCCAACGTCCTGACTTTC; CDR3: CASSPLLSGANVLTF
size: many; J: TRBJ2-2; V: TRBV12-3/TRBV12-4; D: -; DNA: TGTGCCAGCAGTTCCTGGGACTGGAACACCGGGGAGCTGTTTTTT; CDR3: CASSSWDWNTGELFF
size: few; J: TRBJ2-1; V: TRBV3-1; D: TRBD2; DNA: TGTGCCAGCAGCTGGGGACTAGCGGGAGGCGACAATGAGCAGTTCTTC; CDR3: CASSWGLAGGDNEQFF
size: few; J: TRBJ2-1; V: TRBV19; D: TRBD2; DNA: TGTGCCAGTAGTTCGAGGACTAGCGCGAACTACAATGAGCAGTTCTTC; CDR3: CASSSRTSANYNEQFF
size: -; J: TRBJ1-4; V: TRBV29-1; D: -; DNA: TGCAGCGTTGGACGGGGGACGACTAATGAAAAACTGTTTTTT; CDR3: CSVGRGTTNEKLFF
size: many; J: TRBJ2-2; V: TRBV24-1; D: -; DNA: TGTGCCACCAGATCCCTGGAGACCGGGGAGCTGTTTTTT; CDR3: CATRSLETGELFF
size: -; J: TRBJ2-3; V: TRBV28; D: -; DNA: TGTGCCAGCAGTTTATACCCCCCTAGTTCTTCCACAGATACGCAGTATTTT; CDR3: CASSLYPPSSSTDTQYF
size: many; J: TRBJ1-1; V: TRBV9; D: -; DNA: TGTGCCAGCAGCGTAGCTCCGGGACTTAACACTGAAGCTTTCTTT; CDR3: CASSVAPGLNTEAFF
size: -; J: TRBJ1-3; V: TRBV7-2; D: TRBD1; DNA: TGTGCCAGCTCCACGGGACAGCCAAGCTCTGGAAACACCATATATTTT; CDR3: CASSTGQPSSGNTIYF
size: many; J: TRBJ2-1; V: TRBV7-3; D: TRBD1; DNA: TGTGCCAGCAGCCCTGGGACAGGCTTCAATGAGCAGTTCTTC; CDR3: CASSPGTGFNEQFF
size: many; J: TRBJ2-5; V: TRBV6-1; D: TRBD2; DNA: TGTGCCAGCAGTGATAGAAGCGGGAGGGCCCGGCGGTCGGAGGAGACCCAGTACTTC; CDR3: CASSDRSGRARRSEETQYF
size: -; J: TRBJ2-5; V: TRBV2; D: TRBD2; DNA: TGTGCCAGCAGAGGACTCGGGTCTAGCGGGGAAGAGACCCAGTACTTC; CDR3: CASRGLGSSGEETQYF
size: -; J: TRBJ2-4; V: TRBV19; D: -; DNA: TGTGCCAGTGCTTTTACGGCGGGAGCCAAAAACATTCAGTACTTC; CDR3: CASAFTAGAKNIQYF
size: many; J: TRBJ1-3; V: TRBV28; D: -; DNA: TGTGCCAGCAGCCGGACGGACTCTGGAAACACCATATATTTT; CDR3: CASSRTDSGNTIYF
size: -; J: TRBJ2-7; V: TRBV9; D: -; DNA: TGTGCCAGCAGCGTGGGTGACACCTACGAGCAGTACTTC; CDR3: CASSVGDTYEQYF
size: few; J: TRBJ2-1; V: TRBV24-1; D: -; DNA: TGTGCCACCAGTGATTTGGCGGAATACAATGAGCAGTTCTTC; CDR3: CATSDLAEYNEQFF
size: few; J: TRBJ1-1; V: TRBV20-1; D: -; DNA: TGCAGTGCTAGAGATTTTGCTCAGGAGTCGCTAGGTGAAGCTTTCTTT; CDR3: CSARDFAQESLGEAFF
size: -; J: TRBJ2-7; V: TRBV20-1; D: -; DNA: TGCAGTGCTAGAGTCCCCGAGGCAGGGAATGACGAGCAGTACTTC; CDR3: CSARVPEAGNDEQYF
size: -; J: TRBJ2-1; V: TRBV7-9; D: TRBD1; DNA: TGTGCCAGCAGCTTGCAGACAGGGCACAATGAGCAGTTCTTC; CDR3: CASSLQTGHNEQFF
size: -; J: TRBJ2-1; V: TRBV4-3; D: -; DNA: TGCGCCAGCAGCCAAGATGGGACCTACAATGAGCAGTTCTTC; CDR3: CASSQDGTYNEQFF
size: few; J: TRBJ2-7; V: TRBV30; D: TRBD1; DNA: TGTGCCTGGACGTTAGGGGGCACGTACGAGCAGTACTTC; CDR3: CAWTLGGTYEQYF
size: few; J: TRBJ2-1; V: TRBV6-1; D: -; DNA: TGTGCCAGCAGGCTCACCGACATGAGCTCCTACAATGAGCAGTTCTTC; CDR3: CASRLTDMSSYNEQFF